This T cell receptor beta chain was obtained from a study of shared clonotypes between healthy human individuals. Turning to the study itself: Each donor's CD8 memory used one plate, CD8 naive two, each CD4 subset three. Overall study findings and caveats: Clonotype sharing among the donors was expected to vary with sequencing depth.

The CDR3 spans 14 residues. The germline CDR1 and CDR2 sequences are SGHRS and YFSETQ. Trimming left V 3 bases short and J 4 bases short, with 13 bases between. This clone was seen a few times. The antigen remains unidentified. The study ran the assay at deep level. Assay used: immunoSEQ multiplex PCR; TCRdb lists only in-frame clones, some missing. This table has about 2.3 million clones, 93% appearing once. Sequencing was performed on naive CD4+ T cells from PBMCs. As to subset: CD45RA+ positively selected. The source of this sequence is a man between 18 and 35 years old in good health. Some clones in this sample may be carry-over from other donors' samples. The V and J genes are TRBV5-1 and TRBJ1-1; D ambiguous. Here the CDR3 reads CASSSGRSSTEAFF. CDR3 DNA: TGCGCCAGCAGCTCAGGACGCTCGAGCACTGAAGCTTTCTTT.